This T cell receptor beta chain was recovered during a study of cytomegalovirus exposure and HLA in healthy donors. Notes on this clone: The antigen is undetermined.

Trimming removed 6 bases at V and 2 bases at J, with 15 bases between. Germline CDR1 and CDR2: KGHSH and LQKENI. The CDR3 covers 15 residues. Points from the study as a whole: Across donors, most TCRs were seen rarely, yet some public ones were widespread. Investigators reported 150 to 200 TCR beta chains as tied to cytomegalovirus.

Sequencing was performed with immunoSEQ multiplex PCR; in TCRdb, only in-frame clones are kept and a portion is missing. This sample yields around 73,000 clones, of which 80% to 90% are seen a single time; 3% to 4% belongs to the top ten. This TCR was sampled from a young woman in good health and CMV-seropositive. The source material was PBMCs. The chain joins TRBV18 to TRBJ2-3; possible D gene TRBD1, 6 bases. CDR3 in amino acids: CASSLGTGLTDTQYF. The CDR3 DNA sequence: TGTGCCAGCTCTCTAGGAACAGGGCTCACAGATACGCAGTATTTT. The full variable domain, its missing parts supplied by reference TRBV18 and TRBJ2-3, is NAGVMQNPRHLVRRRGQEARLRCSPMKGHSHVYWYRQLPEEGLKFMVYLQKENIIDESGMPKERFSAEFPKEGPSILRIQQVVRGDSAAYFCASSLGTGLTDTQYFGPGTRLTVL.